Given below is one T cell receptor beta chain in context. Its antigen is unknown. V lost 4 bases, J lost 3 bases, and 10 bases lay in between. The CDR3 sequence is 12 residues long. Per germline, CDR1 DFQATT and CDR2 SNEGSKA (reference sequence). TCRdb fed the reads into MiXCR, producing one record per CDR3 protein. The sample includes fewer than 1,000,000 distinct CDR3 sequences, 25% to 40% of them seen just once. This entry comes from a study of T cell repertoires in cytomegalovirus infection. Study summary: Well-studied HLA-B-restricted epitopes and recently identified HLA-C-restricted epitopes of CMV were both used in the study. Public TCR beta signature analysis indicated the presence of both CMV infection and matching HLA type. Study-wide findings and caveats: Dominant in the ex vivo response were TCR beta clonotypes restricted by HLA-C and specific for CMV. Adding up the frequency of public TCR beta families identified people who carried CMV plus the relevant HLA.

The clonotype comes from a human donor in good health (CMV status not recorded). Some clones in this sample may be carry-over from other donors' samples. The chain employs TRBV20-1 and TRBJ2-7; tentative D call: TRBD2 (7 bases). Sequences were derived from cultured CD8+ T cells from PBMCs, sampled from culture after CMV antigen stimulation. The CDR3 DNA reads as TGCAGTGCTACGGGGGGCAGCTACGAGCAGTACTTC. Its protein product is CSATGGSYEQYF.